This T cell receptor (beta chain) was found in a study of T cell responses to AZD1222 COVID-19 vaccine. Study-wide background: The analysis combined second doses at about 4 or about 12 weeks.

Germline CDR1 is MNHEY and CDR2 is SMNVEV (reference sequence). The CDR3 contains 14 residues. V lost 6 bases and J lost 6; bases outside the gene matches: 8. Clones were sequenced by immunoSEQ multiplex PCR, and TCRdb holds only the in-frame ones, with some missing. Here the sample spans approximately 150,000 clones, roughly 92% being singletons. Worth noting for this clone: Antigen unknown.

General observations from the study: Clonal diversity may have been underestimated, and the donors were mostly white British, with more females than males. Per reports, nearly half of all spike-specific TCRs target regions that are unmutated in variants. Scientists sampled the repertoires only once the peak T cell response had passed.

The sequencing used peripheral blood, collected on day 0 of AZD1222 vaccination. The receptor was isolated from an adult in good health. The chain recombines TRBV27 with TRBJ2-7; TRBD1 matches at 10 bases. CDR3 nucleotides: TGTGCCAGCAGCGTGACAGGGGGCGCGGGCGAGCAGTACTTC. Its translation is CASSVTGGAGEQYF.